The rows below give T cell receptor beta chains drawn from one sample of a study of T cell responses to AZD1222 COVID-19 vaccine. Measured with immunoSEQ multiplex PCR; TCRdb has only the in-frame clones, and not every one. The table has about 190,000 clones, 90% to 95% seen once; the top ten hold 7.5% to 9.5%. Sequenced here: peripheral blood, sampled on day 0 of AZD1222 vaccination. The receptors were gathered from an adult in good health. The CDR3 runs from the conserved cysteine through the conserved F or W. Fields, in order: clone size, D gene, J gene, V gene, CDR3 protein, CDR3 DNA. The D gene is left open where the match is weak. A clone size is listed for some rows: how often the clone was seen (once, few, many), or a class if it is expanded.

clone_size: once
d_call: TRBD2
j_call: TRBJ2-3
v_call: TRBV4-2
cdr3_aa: CASSPSSASGSSDTQYF
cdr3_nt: TGTGCCAGCAGCCCCTCGTCCGCTAGCGGGAGTTCAGATACGCAGTATTTT

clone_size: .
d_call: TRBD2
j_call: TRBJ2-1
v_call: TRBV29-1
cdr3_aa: CSVDILAGLVGEQFF
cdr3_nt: TGCAGCGTAGATATACTAGCGGGACTCGTTGGTGAGCAGTTCTTC

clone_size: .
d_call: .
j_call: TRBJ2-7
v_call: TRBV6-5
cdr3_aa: CASKTEQYEQYF
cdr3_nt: TGTGCCAGCAAAACCGAGCAGTACGAGCAGTACTTC

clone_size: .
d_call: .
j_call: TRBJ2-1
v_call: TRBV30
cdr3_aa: CAWSVLGVGNEQFF
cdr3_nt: TGTGCCTGGAGTGTGCTCGGGGTTGGCAATGAGCAGTTCTTC

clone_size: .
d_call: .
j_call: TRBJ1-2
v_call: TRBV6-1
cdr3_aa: CASSEAGPNYGYTF
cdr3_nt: TGTGCCAGCAGTGAGGCGGGGCCTAACTATGGCTACACCTTC

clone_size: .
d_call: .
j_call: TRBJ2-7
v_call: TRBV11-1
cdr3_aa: CASSLGLMMSYEQYF
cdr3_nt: TGTGCCAGCAGCTTGGGACTTATGATGTCCTACGAGCAGTACTTC

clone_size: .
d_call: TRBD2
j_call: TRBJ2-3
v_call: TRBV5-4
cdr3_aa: CASTTGGSEDTQYF
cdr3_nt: TGTGCCAGCACAACGGGGGGGTCCGAAGATACGCAGTATTTT

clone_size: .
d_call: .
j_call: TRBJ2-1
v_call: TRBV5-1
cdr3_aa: CASSLLRDRLDEQFF
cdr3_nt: TGCGCCAGCAGCTTATTGAGGGACCGCCTCGATGAGCAGTTCTTC

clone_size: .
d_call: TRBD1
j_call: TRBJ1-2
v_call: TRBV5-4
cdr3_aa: CASSSAQTGNYGYTF
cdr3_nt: TGTGCCAGCAGCTCCGCGCAGACAGGGAACTATGGCTACACCTTC

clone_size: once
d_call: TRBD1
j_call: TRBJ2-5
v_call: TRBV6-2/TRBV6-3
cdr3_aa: CASSGTAVVGTQYF
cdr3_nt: TGTGCCAGCAGCGGGACAGCGGTCGTCGGGACCCAGTACTTC

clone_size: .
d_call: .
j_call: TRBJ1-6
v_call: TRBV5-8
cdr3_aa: CASSLTQGPDSPLHF
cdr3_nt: TGTGCCAGCAGCTTGACCCAGGGGCCCGATTCACCCCTCCACTTT

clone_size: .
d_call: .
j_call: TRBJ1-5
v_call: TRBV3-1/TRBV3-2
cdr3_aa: CASSQERAPGNQPQHF
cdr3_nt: TGTGCCAGCAGCCAAGAGAGGGCACCTGGAAATCAGCCCCAGCATTTT

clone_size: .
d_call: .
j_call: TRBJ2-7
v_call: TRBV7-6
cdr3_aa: CASSFNYEQYF
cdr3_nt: TGTGCCAGCAGCTTCAACTACGAGCAGTACTTC

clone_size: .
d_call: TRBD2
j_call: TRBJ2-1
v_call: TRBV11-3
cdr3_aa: CASITPREGEYYNEQFF
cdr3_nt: TGTGCCAGCATCACCCCCCGGGAGGGGGAGTACTACAATGAGCAGTTCTTC

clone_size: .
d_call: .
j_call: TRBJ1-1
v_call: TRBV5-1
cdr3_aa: CASSLVGTEAFF
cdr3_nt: TGCGCCAGCAGCTTGGTAGGCACTGAAGCTTTCTTT

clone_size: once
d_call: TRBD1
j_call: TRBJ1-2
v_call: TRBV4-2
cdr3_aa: CASSQDVNRHQGDGYTF
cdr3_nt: TGTGCCAGCAGCCAAGACGTGAACCGTCACCAGGGGGATGGCTACACCTTC

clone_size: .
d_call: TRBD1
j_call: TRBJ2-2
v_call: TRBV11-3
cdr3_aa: CASSARQGRDGELFF
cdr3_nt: TGTGCCAGCAGCGCCCGACAGGGTCGGGACGGGGAGCTGTTTTTT

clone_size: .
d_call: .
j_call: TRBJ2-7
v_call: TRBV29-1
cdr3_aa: CSVLWGYYEQYF
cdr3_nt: TGCAGCGTATTGTGGGGGTACTACGAGCAGTACTTC

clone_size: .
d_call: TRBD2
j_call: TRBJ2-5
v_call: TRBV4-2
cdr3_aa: CASSLLPGTSGRAAQETQYF
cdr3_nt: TGTGCCAGCAGCCTTCTCCCCGGGACTAGCGGGAGGGCGGCCCAAGAGACCCAGTACTTC

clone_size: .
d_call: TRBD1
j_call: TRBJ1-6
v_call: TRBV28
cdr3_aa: CASTVPGQGPPLHF
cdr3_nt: TGTGCCAGCACCGTCCCGGGACAGGGTCCACCCCTCCACTTT

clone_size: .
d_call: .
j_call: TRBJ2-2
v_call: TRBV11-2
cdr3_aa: CASSETPPKGGELFF
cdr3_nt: TGTGCCAGCAGCGAGACCCCTCCTAAGGGCGGGGAGCTGTTTTTT

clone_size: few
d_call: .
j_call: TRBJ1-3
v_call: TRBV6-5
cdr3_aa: CASSRPRNTIYF
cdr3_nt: TGTGCCAGTAGTCGACCACGGAACACCATATATTTT

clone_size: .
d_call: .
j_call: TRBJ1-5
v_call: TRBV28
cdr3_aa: CASSLERARPQHF
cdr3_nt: TGTGCCAGCAGTCTCGAAAGGGCGCGGCCCCAGCATTTT

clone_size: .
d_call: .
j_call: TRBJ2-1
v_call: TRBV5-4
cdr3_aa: CASSFGGSYNEQFF
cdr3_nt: TGTGCCAGCAGCTTCGGGGGCTCCTACAATGAGCAGTTCTTC

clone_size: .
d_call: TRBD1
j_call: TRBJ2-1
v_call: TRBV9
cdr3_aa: CASSVGQGVDEQFF
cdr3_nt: TGTGCCAGCAGCGTAGGGCAGGGGGTGGATGAGCAGTTCTTC

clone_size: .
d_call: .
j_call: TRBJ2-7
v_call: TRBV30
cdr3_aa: CAWSVGPRGLYEQYF
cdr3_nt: TGTGCCTGGAGTGTGGGTCCTCGCGGGCTCTACGAGCAGTACTTC

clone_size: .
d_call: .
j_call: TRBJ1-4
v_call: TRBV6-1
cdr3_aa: CASSEWGFSNEKLFF
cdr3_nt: TGTGCCAGCAGTGAATGGGGTTTTTCTAATGAAAAACTGTTTTTT

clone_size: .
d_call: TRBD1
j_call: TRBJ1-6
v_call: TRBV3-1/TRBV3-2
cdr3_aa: CASSILPGGNSPLHF
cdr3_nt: TGTGCCAGCAGCATACTCCCAGGGGGTAATTCACCCCTCCACTTT

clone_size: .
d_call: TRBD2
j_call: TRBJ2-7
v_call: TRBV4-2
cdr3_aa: CASSPSLAGSYEQYF
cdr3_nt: TGTGCCAGCAGCCCGTCCCTAGCGGGGTCCTACGAGCAGTACTTC

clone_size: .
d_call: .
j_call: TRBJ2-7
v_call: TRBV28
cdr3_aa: CASSIIAASYEQYF
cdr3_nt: TGTGCCAGCAGCATAATAGCGGCCTCCTACGAGCAGTACTTC

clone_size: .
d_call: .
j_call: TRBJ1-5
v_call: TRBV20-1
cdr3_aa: CSASPNQPQHF
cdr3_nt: TGCAGTGCTAGTCCCAATCAGCCCCAGCATTTT

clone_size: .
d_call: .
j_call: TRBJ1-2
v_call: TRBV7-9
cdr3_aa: CASSSRPGLGYTF
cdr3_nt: TGTGCCAGCAGCTCCCGCCCGGGACTCGGCTACACCTTC

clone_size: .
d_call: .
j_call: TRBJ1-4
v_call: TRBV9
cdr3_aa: CASSVEGQATNEKLFF
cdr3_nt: TGTGCCAGCAGCGTAGAAGGCCAAGCAACTAATGAAAAACTGTTTTTT

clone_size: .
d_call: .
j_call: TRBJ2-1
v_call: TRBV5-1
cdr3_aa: CASSLVGGSSYNEQFF
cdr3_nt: TGCGCCAGCAGCTTAGTGGGGGGCAGCTCCTACAATGAGCAGTTCTTC

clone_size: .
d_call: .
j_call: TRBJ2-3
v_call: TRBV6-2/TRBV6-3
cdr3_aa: CASSTGTTGTDTQYF
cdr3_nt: TGTGCCAGCAGTACCGGGACCACAGGCACAGATACGCAGTATTTT

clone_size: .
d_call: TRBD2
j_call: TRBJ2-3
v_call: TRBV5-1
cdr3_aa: CASSSAGASQYF
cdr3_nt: TGCGCCAGCAGCTCCGCGGGAGCATCGCAGTATTTT

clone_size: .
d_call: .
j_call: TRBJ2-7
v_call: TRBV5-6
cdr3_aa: CASSLPGREAYF
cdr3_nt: TGTGCCAGCAGCTTGCCGGGGCGAGAGGCGTACTTC

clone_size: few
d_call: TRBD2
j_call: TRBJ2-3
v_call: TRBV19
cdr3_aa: CASSVTSWTDTQYF
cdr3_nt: TGTGCCAGTAGTGTGACTAGCTGGACAGATACGCAGTATTTT

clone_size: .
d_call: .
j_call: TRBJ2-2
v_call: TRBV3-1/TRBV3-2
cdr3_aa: CASSFNTGELFF
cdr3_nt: TGTGCCAGCAGCTTTAACACCGGGGAGCTGTTTTTT